This T cell receptor beta chain was retrieved from a study of PD-1 blockade in classical Hodgkin lymphoma. Study summary: Patients were infused with nivolumab 3 mg/kg every 2 weeks. Points from the study as a whole: At C4D1, TCR diversity had climbed significantly for CD4+ cells, though not for CD8+ cells.

This clone came up a few times. The antigen is undetermined. This table comes from immunoSEQ multiplex PCR, and its TCRdb copy is limited to in-frame clones, with some not included. Among some 65,000 clones listed, over 70% were seen once. Each of the patients experienced relapse following autologous stem cell transplantation, and their brentuximab vedotin exposure differed. The CDR3 loop spans 15 amino acids. The germline CDR1 and CDR2 sequences are WNHNN and SYGVQD (reference sequence). Trimming removed 5 bases from V and 1 base from J, with 13 bases in between. The sample consisted of peripheral blood mononuclear cells (PBMCs), taken before the second cycle of nivolumab. The origin of this receptor is a human donor with classical Hodgkin lymphoma. The rearrangement joins TRBV10-1 to TRBJ2-3, with a weak D call TRBD2 (6 bases). CDR3 protein: CASSPGGSRTDTQYF. CDR3 DNA sequence: TGCGCCAGCAGTCCCGGAGGGTCTCGCACAGATACGCAGTATTTT.